What follows describes a single TCR beta chain. CDR3 length: 16 amino acids. With V trimmed by 4 bases and J by 4 bases, 9 bases remained unmatched. TCRdb processed the 5' RACE reads anew with MiXCR; each CDR3 protein has one entry. The sample shows about 410,000 distinct CDR3 sequences, more than 20% of them seen only once. This sample is part of a study of T-cell memory formation after mild COVID-19. At the level of the study: In these data, TCR clusters were largely donor specific.

The TCR comes from an adult woman who had mild COVID-19 (a few samples of this study predate the infection). Cell type and time point are not known. The chain has TRBV12-3 or TRBV12-4 and TRBJ2-7, with 11 nucleotides matching TRBD1. The material sequenced was PBMCs or a T cell subset sorted from them (not recorded which). CDR3 region: CASSSPVGQGAYEQYF. CDR3 bases: TGTGCCAGCAGTTCTCCAGTCGGACAGGGGGCGTACGAGCAGTACTTC.